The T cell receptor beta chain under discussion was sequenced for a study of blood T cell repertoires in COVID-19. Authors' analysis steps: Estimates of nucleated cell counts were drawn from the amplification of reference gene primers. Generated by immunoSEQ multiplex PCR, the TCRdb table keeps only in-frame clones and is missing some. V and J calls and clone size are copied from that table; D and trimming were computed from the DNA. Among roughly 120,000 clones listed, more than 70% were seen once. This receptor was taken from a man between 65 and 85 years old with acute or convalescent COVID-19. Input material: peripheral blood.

CDR3 residues: CASSSSGGARSEQFF. Here the CDR3 DNA reads TGTGCCAGCTCATCTAGCGGGGGGGCCCGGAGTGAGCAGTTCTTC. The genes are TRBV18 and TRBJ2-1; 12 bases are a match to TRBD2. The CDR3 length is 15 residues. The V gene end was trimmed by 5 bases and the J gene end by 9 bases; junction bases not matched to a gene: 8. Germline CDR1 reads KGHSH; CDR2 reads LQKENI.